The 22 T cell receptor beta chains below were found in one sample sequenced in a study of a mutant IDH1 vaccine in newly diagnosed glioma. For these receptors, no antigen is known. Some clones are missing from TCRdb's copy, which holds only in-frame ones; the method was immunoSEQ multiplex PCR. The data contain fewer than 90,000 clones, approximately 84% of them seen just once; the ten biggest clones take up approximately 12%. Time point reported: week 35, safety follow-up. Vaccination comprised doses that each held 300 ug of mutant IDH1 20-mer peptide, plus topical imiquimod. The sequencing used PBMCs, collected from a glioma patient whose treatment included an IDH1 peptide vaccine. The receptor set was obtained from a man in his late teens or twenties with glioma.

The CDR3: CASSIKGGSAYEQYF. The CDR3, as DNA: TGTGCCAGTAGTATAAAGGGCGGGAGTGCCTACGAGCAGTACTTC. The J gene is TRBJ2-7, the V gene TRBV19; 7 nucleotides align to TRBD2. Germline assignment: CDR1 LNHDA and CDR2 SQIVND (reference sequence). Germline trimming cut 2 bases from V and 2 bases from J; bases unmatched to any gene: 6. The CDR3 runs to 15 residues. Drawing the rest from reference TRBV19 and TRBJ2-7, the complete variable domain is DGGITQSPKYLFRKEGQNVTLSCEQNLNHDAMYWYRQDPGQGLRLIYYSQIVNDFQKGDIAEGYSVSREKKESFPLTVTSAQKNPTAFYLCASSIKGGSAYEQYFGPGTRLTVT.

This rearrangement joins TRBV7-2 to TRBJ2-2; maybe TRBD2 (6 bases). The V gene lost 4 bases and the J gene lost 7 bases, with 19 bases spanning the gap. This CDR3 has 16 amino acids. The germline CDR1 and CDR2 sequences are SGHTA and FQGNSA. CDR3 amino acids: CASSSNRLEGGGELFF. In nucleotides, the CDR3 is TGTGCCAGCAGCTCGAACCGACTAGAAGGCGGCGGGGAGCTGTTTTTT.

The chain uses TRBV30 and TRBJ1-6; D remains ambiguous. Germline loops: CDR1 GTSNPN, CDR2 SVGIG (reference sequence). V was clipped by 8 bases and J by 7 bases, with 9 bases between them. The CDR3 length is 11 residues. CDR3 sequence: CALGANSPLHF. The CDR3 nucleotides read TGTGCCCTCGGCGCCAATTCACCCCTCCACTTT.

V and J are TRBV9 and TRBJ1-1, with 7 positions matching TRBD1. CDR1 SGDLS and CDR2 YYNGEE come from the germline V gene. Germline trimming cut 4 bases from V and 2 bases from J; bases unmatched to any gene: 8. This CDR3 is 15 amino acids long. CDR3: CASSQGQYQNTEAFF. The CDR3 DNA is TGTGCCAGCAGCCAGGGACAGTACCAAAACACTGAAGCTTTCTTT.

The CDR3 DNA is TGTGCCAGCAGTTCTTACGGCCTCTATGGCTACACCTTC. This gives the protein CASSSYGLYGYTF. The chain carries TRBV27 and TRBJ1-2; D call uncertain. V shed 4 bases and J shed 4 bases, with 10 bases lying between them. This CDR3 region has 13 residues. Germline V CDR1 and CDR2: MNHEY, SMNVEV (reference sequence).

The rearrangement links TRBV25-1 to TRBJ2-7; either TRBD1 or TRBD2 may supply D (7 bases each). Germline V gene sequence: CDR1 MGHDK, CDR2 SYGVNS. Trimming removed 4 bases from V and 3 bases from J, with 19 bases in between. The CDR3 extends over 16 amino acids. The CDR3 spells CASSADLGRGHYEQYF. The DNA for the CDR3 is TGTGCCAGCAGTGCAGACCTGGGGAGGGGGCACTACGAGCAGTACTTC.

The chain combines TRBV2 with TRBJ1-1, with D uncertain. Trimming left V 6 bases short and J 1 base short, with 9 bases between. The CDR3 length is 13 residues. CDR1 SNHLY and CDR2 FYNNEI come from the germline V gene. The CDR3 nucleotides read TGTGCCAGCAGCCGACTGGAGAACACTGAAGCTTTCTTT. Amino acids: CASSRLENTEAFF. Looking up the rest from reference TRBV2 and TRBJ1-1 gives the full variable domain: EPEVTQTPSHQVTQMGQEVILRCVPISNHLYFYWYRQILGQKVEFLVSFYNNEISEKSEIFDDQFSVERPDGSNFTLKIRSTKLEDSAMYFCASSRLENTEAFFGQGTRLTVV.

V is TRBV9 and J is TRBJ1-1, with a possible D match to TRBD1 (5 bases). The V end was cut by 3 bases, the J end by 7 bases, with 13 bases between. Germline V gene data show CDR1 as SGDLS and CDR2 as YYNGEE. CDR3 length equals 13 residues. The CDR3 sequence is CASSDRGLSEAFF. The DNA of the CDR3 is TGTGCCAGCAGCGACCGGGGACTAAGTGAAGCTTTCTTT.

The chain couples TRBV15 to TRBJ1-4; weak D call: TRBD1 (6 bases). V lost 0 bases, J lost 2 bases, and 25 bases lay in between. The CDR3 is made up of 21 amino acids. The germline CDR1 and CDR2 sequences are LNHNV and YYDKDF (reference sequence). This CDR3 is CATSRDKGPGHIWTTNEKLFF. As DNA, the CDR3 is TGTGCCACCAGCAGAGATAAGGGCCCGGGACACATTTGGACGACTAATGAAAAACTGTTTTTT.

This chain connects TRBV5-6 to TRBJ1-3; perhaps TRBD1 as D (6 bases). The V gene lost 0 bases and the J gene lost 4 bases, with 14 bases spanning the gap. CDR1 and CDR2 (germline): SGHDT, YYEEEE. This CDR3 contains 16 residues. The CDR3: CASSLVDSIRGNTIYF. The DNA for the CDR3 is TGTGCCAGCAGCTTGGTGGACAGTATTAGAGGAAACACCATATATTTT.

The chain joins TRBV10-3 to TRBJ2-5; the D is unclear. This CDR3 has 12 residues. V lost 4 bases and J lost 3, with 6 bases in between. Germline CDR1 reads ENHRY; CDR2 reads SYGVKD. The chain's CDR3 is CAISGGEETQYF. CDR3 DNA sequence: TGTGCCATCAGTGGAGGTGAAGAGACCCAGTACTTC.

J is TRBJ1-1 and V is TRBV11-1, with a weak D call TRBD1 (5 bases). The CDR3 covers 14 residues. Trimming stripped 2 bases from V and 1 base from J, with 8 bases between. Germline lookup yields CDR1 SGHAT and CDR2 FQDESV (reference sequence). The CDR3 is CASSLNRPNTEAFF. The CDR3 DNA follows: TGTGCCAGCAGCTTAAACAGGCCGAACACTGAAGCTTTCTTT.

The chain couples TRBV5-6 to TRBJ2-1; either TRBD1 or TRBD2 may supply D (6 bases each). The CDR3 runs 12 residues. Per the germline V gene, CDR1 is SGHDT and CDR2 is YYEEEE. V was shortened by 2 bases and J by 9 bases, with 9 bases between the two germline ends. The DNA for the CDR3 is TGTGCCAGCAGCTTCGAGGGGGGTGAGCAGTTCTTC. It yields the protein CASSFEGGEQFF.

The chain has TRBV7-9 and TRBJ1-1; possibly TRBD1 for D (5 bases). Germline V gene lookup returns CDR1 SEHNR and CDR2 FQNEAQ (reference sequence). V was shortened by 6 bases and J by 8 bases, with 28 bases between the two germline ends. This CDR3 region has 17 residues. The CDR3 DNA follows: TGTGCCAGCAGTCCTCCGGGGCGTAGGGGCGCGGGTCTCGAAGCTTTCTTT. It specifies CASSPPGRRGAGLEAFF.

V and J are TRBV9 and TRBJ1-6, with a possible D match to TRBD1 (6 bases). There are 16 residues in the CDR3. The germline CDR1 and CDR2 sequences are SGDLS and YYNGEE. The V end was cut by 1 base, the J end by 5 bases, with 13 bases between. As DNA, the CDR3 is TGTGCCAGCAGCGTATCAGTACAGGGCAATAATTCACCCCTCCACTTT. Translation gives CASSVSVQGNNSPLHF.

The J gene is TRBJ2-7, the V gene TRBV5-1; D is perhaps TRBD1 (6 bases). Germline assignment: CDR1 SGHRS and CDR2 YFSETQ. Trimming shortened V by 5 bases and J by 2 bases, and 17 bases separated the two germline ends. The CDR3 totals 15 residues. CDR3 in DNA: TGCGCCAGCAGGGCTTTCGTGACAGGCCCCTACGAGCAGTACTTC. This translates into CASRAFVTGPYEQYF. The variable domain in full, completed from reference TRBV5-1 and TRBJ2-7, reads KAGVTQTPRYLIKTRGQQVTLSCSPISGHRSVSWYQQTPGQGLQFLFEYFSETQRNKGNFPGRFSGRQFSNSRSEMNVSTLELGDSALYLCASRAFVTGPYEQYFGPGTRLTVT.

This clone was recorded only once. This chain connects TRBV28 to TRBJ2-5; a possible D gene is TRBD2 (6 bases). Germline V gene sequence: CDR1 MDHEN, CDR2 SYDVKM. The CDR3 has 15 residues. Trimming pared 6 bases from V and 2 bases from J, leaving 16 bases between. CDR3 loop: CASRQSGRNQETQYF. In DNA form, the CDR3 reads TGTGCCAGCAGACAAAGCGGGCGTAATCAAGAGACCCAGTACTTC.

The chain is built from TRBV6-1 and TRBJ1-5, with TRBD1 matching over 7 bases. Losses at the gene ends were 0 bases for V and 7 bases for J; bases not matched to a gene: 6. The germline gives CDR1 MNHNS, CDR2 SASEGT. This CDR3 has 15 residues. Written as DNA, the CDR3 is TGTGCCAGCAGTGAAGCGGTGGCAGGGGGGCAGCCCCAGCATTTT. Protein product: CASSEAVAGGQPQHF.

This CDR3 is CASSVGTSGRTGELFF. The CDR3 nucleotides are TGTGCCAGCAGCGTAGGGACTAGCGGGAGGACCGGGGAGCTGTTTTTT. The chain is built from TRBV9 and TRBJ2-2; TRBD2 matches at 14 bases. With 0 bases clipped from V and 5 bases from J, the junction kept 0 bases outside the gene matches. Germline CDR1 reads SGDLS; CDR2 reads YYNGEE. There are 16 residues in the CDR3.

The chain recombines TRBV9 with TRBJ2-3, with 7 bases fitting TRBD1. V lost 0 bases and J lost 7; bases outside the gene matches: 2. CDR3 length: 13 residues. Germline CDR1 SGDLS, CDR2 YYNGEE. CDR3: CASSVEGANTQYF. CDR3 bases: TGTGCCAGCAGCGTAGAGGGGGCAAATACGCAGTATTTT.

V is TRBV7-2 and J is TRBJ1-5; D perhaps matches TRBD1 (5 bases). Between the trimmed V and J ends, which lost 1 base and 6 bases, there was a span of 10 bases. This CDR3 is built from 14 residues. Per germline, CDR1 SGHTA and CDR2 FQGNSA. The CDR3 bases are TGTGCCAGCAGCTTAGTGGGGGGTATTCAGCCCCAGCATTTT. It encodes CASSLVGGIQPQHF.

The chain uses TRBV6-6 and TRBJ1-2; maybe TRBD1 (5 bases). The CDR3 loop spans 12 amino acids. CDR1 MNHNY and CDR2 SVGAGI come from the germline V gene (reference sequence). Trimming left V 7 bases short and J 7 bases short, with 13 bases between. The CDR3: CASTRTGGGYTF. CDR3 nucleotide sequence: TGTGCCAGCACTCGGACCGGGGGTGGCTACACCTTC.